The 32 T cell receptor beta chains below were found in one sample sequenced in a study of glioma-infiltrating T cells. The iRepertoire nested amplicon-rescue multiplex PCR amplified TCR alpha and beta CDR3s from RNA. Using its own MiXCR run on the multiplex PCR reads, TCRdb lists one record per CDR3 protein. The sample lists more than 350,000 distinct CDR3 sequences; around 45% were seen once. The sample comprised glioma tissue, nonneoplastic brain tissue, or PBMCs (not recorded which). These receptors were taken from a human donor with low-grade glioma or glioblastoma, undergoing nonglioma brain surgery, or in good health (not recorded which).

V usage is TRBV28 and J usage is TRBJ2-1; 8 bases are a match to TRBD2. Germline V gene lookup returns CDR1 MDHEN and CDR2 SYDVKM. After removal of 4 bases from V and 0 bases from J, the junction contained 20 bases not matched to a gene. This CDR3 spans 21 amino acids. This CDR3 is CASSYPRGGPNERSSYNEQFF. The CDR3 coding sequence is TGTGCCAGCAGTTACCCCCGGGGGGGACCTAACGAGCGGAGCTCCTACAATGAGCAGTTCTTC.

This clonotype was seen many times. This chain uses TRBV6-2 or TRBV6-3 with TRBJ1-1; D remains ambiguous. CDR3 length: 13 residues. Germline V gives CDR1 MNHEY, CDR2 SVGEGT. Deletions cut 0 bases from V and 7 bases from J, with 9 bases between. The CDR3 reads CASSYSEDLEAFF. Written as DNA, the CDR3 is TGTGCCAGCAGTTACTCCGAGGACCTTGAAGCTTTCTTT.

There are many counts of this clonotype. The gene calls are TRBV6-1 and TRBJ2-5; D remains ambiguous. CDR3 size: 12 residues. Germline CDR1 is MNHNS and CDR2 is SASEGT. V lost 8 bases and J 5 bases, leaving 12 bases between the germline ends. The CDR3 protein is CASGILGETQYF. CDR3 coding DNA: TGTGCCAGCGGGATCTTAGGGGAGACCCAGTACTTC.

In this sample, this clonotype turned up many times. The genes are TRBV27 and TRBJ1-1; D is perhaps TRBD1 (5 bases). Trimming left V 1 base short and J 5 bases short, with 8 bases between. CDR3 length: 13 amino acids. Germline CDR1 and CDR2: MNHEY and SMNVEV (reference sequence). Here the CDR3 DNA reads TGTGCCAGCAGTTTATACGGGGGGACTGAAGCTTTCTTT. It translates to CASSLYGGTEAFF.

About this clonotype itself: With a much larger clone just one base away, this may be a read error. Because the CDR3 is missing its conserved closing phenylalanine or tryptophan, this is likely a read error. V and J are TRBV6-1 and TRBJ2-7; no firm D call. Per germline, CDR1 MNHNS and CDR2 SASEGT. The CDR3 extends over 13 amino acids. Trimming took 6 bases from V and 3 from J, leaving 12 bases between them. CDR3 loop: CASRIGRSYEQYL. The DNA of the CDR3 is TGTGCCAGCAGAATAGGACGGAGCTACGAGCAGTACTTA.

This clonotype was detected a few times. A much larger clone is a single base away; this may be a read error. V gene TRBV20-1 combines with J gene TRBJ1-1; TRBD1 matches 7 bases. CDR3 length: 13 residues. From germline, CDR1 is DFQATT and CDR2 SNEGSKA (reference sequence). In DNA form, the CDR3 reads TGCAGTGCCGACAGGGACATGAACACTGAAGCTCTCTTT. It specifies CSADRDMNTEALF.

This clonotype was counted at least ten times. The chain links TRBV25-1 to TRBJ2-4; D gene ambiguous. Germline V lookup: CDR1 MGHDK, CDR2 SYGVNS. The CDR3 consists of 13 residues. V lost 2 bases to trimming and J lost 5 bases, with 7 bases between them. The CDR3 bases are TGTGCCAGCAGTGAAGTGGCAGAAAACATTCAGTACTTC. This translates into CASSEVAENIQYF.

V is TRBV6-2 or TRBV6-3 and J is TRBJ1-1; D is unclear. Germline V gene lookup returns CDR1 MNHEY and CDR2 SVGEGT. V was cut by 0 bases and J by 4 bases, with 12 bases left in between. This CDR3 is 15 amino acids long. CDR3 in DNA: TGTGCCAGCAGTTACTCGGCCGGGTTTGGCACTGAAGCTTTCTTT. Translating gives CASSYSAGFGTEAFF.

In regard to this clonotype: This may be a read error: a much more frequent sequence differs by one nucleotide. CDR3 nucleotides: TGTGCCAGCACACCGGCTAGCGGGAGACTTCTACGGGAGCAGTACTTC. Translated, it gives CASTPASGRLLREQYF. The chain recombines TRBV6-2 or TRBV6-3 with TRBJ2-7; 10 bases match TRBD2. Germline V gene lookup returns CDR1 MNHEY and CDR2 SVGEGT. The CDR3 runs to 16 residues. V lost 7 bases to trimming and J lost 7 bases; unmatched junction nucleotides: 16.

The gene calls are TRBV27 and TRBJ2-7; 7 nucleotides agree with TRBD1. The CDR3 runs to 12 residues. J was trimmed by 9 bases and V by 6 bases; bases with no gene match: 8. Germline values: CDR1 MNHEY, CDR2 SMNVEV (reference sequence). CDR3 bases: TGTGCCAGCAGCTCATCGAGGACAGGGCAGTACTTC. Residues: CASSSSRTGQYF.

CDR3 coding DNA: TGTGCCAGCAGCTTAAGTGACAGGGGCCTGAGCACTGAAGCTTTCTTT. Residues: CASSLSDRGLSTEAFF. V and J are TRBV7-2 and TRBJ1-1, with TRBD1 matching over 8 bases. The CDR3 runs to 16 residues. V lost 2 bases to trimming and J lost 4 bases; unmatched junction nucleotides: 9. The germline V gene has CDR1 SGHTA and CDR2 FQGNSA. The full variable domain, in which reference TRBV7-2 and TRBJ1-1 provide the parts outside the CDR3, is GAGVSQSPSNKVTEKGKDVELRCDPISGHTALYWYRQSLGQGLEFLIYFQGNSAPDKSGLPSDRFSAERTGGSVSTLTIQRTQQEDSAVYLCASSLSDRGLSTEAFFGQGTRLTVV.

In this sample, this clonotype turned up many times. The chain employs TRBV6-2 or TRBV6-3 and TRBJ1-5, with no clear D. V shed 6 bases and J shed 6 bases, with 15 bases lying between them. This CDR3 has 14 residues. Germline V gene data show CDR1 as MNHEY and CDR2 as SVGEGT. CDR3 sequence: CASSRTSNRQPQHF. The CDR3 nucleotides read TGTGCCAGCAGCCGGACCTCAAACCGTCAGCCCCAGCATTTT.

About this clonotype: The junction departs from germline at one end; a sequencing error may be responsible. The chain joins TRBV20-1 to TRBJ2-4; 10 nucleotides match TRBD1. The CDR3 is 17 amino acids. Germline-derived CDR1 and CDR2 are DFQATT and SNEGSKA (reference sequence). The CDR3 loop reads CSVRAIQGQGSKNIQYF. The CDR3 bases are TGCAGTGTTAGAGCCATCCAGGGACAGGGGAGCAAAAACATTCAGTACTTC.

There are many counts of this clonotype. V usage is TRBV7-3 and J usage is TRBJ1-1; D is uncertain. This CDR3 region has 13 residues. Germline V lookup: CDR1 SGHTA, CDR2 FQGTGA. The V end was cut by 5 bases, the J end by 1 base, with 8 bases between. CDR3 DNA: TGTGCCAGCAGCCAACAGCCGAACACTGAAGCTTTCTTT. Protein: CASSQQPNTEAFF.

This sequence joins TRBV7-9 and TRBJ2-7; 12 nucleotides match TRBD2. Germline CDR1 and CDR2: SEHNR and FQNEAQ (reference sequence). The trim removed 5 bases at V and 6 bases at J, leaving 8 bases unmatched. The CDR3 totals 15 residues. CDR3 amino acids: CASSTRLAGALEQYF. CDR3 nucleotides: TGTGCCAGCAGCACTAGACTAGCGGGAGCTCTCGAGCAGTACTTC.

This clonotype was recorded at least ten times. The rearrangement links TRBV27 to TRBJ1-2, with D uncertain. The CDR3 length is 15 residues. V was shortened by 2 bases and J by 3 bases, with 13 bases between the two germline ends. Germline V gives CDR1 MNHEY, CDR2 SMNVEV (reference sequence). The CDR3 coding sequence is TGTGCCAGCAGTTTAATAGCGGGTCTTGACTATGGCTACACCTTC. Translated: CASSLIAGLDYGYTF.

This clonotype was detected many times. The J gene is TRBJ2-2, the V gene TRBV2, with a tentative D call TRBD1 (5 bases). The germline V gene has CDR1 SNHLY and CDR2 FYNNEI. V was clipped by 6 bases and J by 6 bases, with 17 bases between them. The CDR3 loop spans 15 amino acids. CDR3 nucleotide sequence: TGTGCCAGCAGACGAAACCCCCAGGGTTCCGGGGAGCTGTTTTTT. Amino acid sequence: CASRRNPQGSGELFF.

The gene calls are TRBV7-6 and TRBJ1-6; no definite D call. The CDR3 spans 15 residues. V lost 3 bases and J 7 bases, leaving 13 bases between the germline ends. Germline V gene data show CDR1 as SGHVS and CDR2 as FNYEAQ. The CDR3 is CASSLSRLTNSPLHF. CDR3 nucleotide sequence: TGTGCCAGCAGCTTGTCCCGCCTGACCAATTCACCCCTCCACTTT.

This chain links TRBV27 with TRBJ2-6; D ambiguous. Germline loops: CDR1 MNHEY, CDR2 SMNVEV (reference sequence). This CDR3 comprises 20 residues. The ends were cut back, 0 bases at V and 0 bases at J, with 18 bases in the middle. The CDR3, as DNA: TGTGCCAGCAGTTTATCGATTGCTAGAGTCACTGGCTCTGGGGCCAACGTCCTGACTTTC. Translation: CASSLSIARVTGSGANVLTF.

The CDR3 here is CASSETPLGGTYEQYF. Here the CDR3 DNA reads TGTGCCAGCAGTGAAACGCCGTTGGGCGGGACCTACGAGCAGTACTTC. The chain employs TRBV12-3 or TRBV12-4 and TRBJ2-7; D perhaps matches TRBD2 (6 bases). The CDR3 length is 16 residues. V dropped 5 bases and J dropped 2 bases, with 19 bases sitting between them.

The V gene is TRBV20-1, the J gene TRBJ2-3, with a possible D match to TRBD1 (6 bases). The CDR3 runs to 16 residues. Trimming stripped 5 bases from V and 4 bases from J, with 22 bases between. Germline V lookup: CDR1 DFQATT, CDR2 SNEGSKA (reference sequence). CDR3 loop: CSASAVPRTVSDTQYF. The CDR3 DNA follows: TGCAGTGCTTCAGCCGTTCCCAGGACAGTCTCAGATACGCAGTATTTT.

The table lists this clonotype with a few counts. The CDR3 here is CASSRAGGTFSEQYF. The CDR3 DNA follows: TGTGCCAGCAGCCGAGCGGGAGGCACCTTTTCCGAGCAGTACTTC. The chain combines TRBV7-2 with TRBJ2-7; the match to TRBD2 covers 9 bases. CDR3 size: 15 residues. V lost 5 bases, J lost 6 bases, and 11 bases stayed unmatched. In germline, CDR1 is SGHTA, CDR2 FQGNSA. The full variable domain, in which reference TRBV7-2 and TRBJ2-7 provide the parts outside the CDR3, is GAGVSQSPSNKVTEKGKDVELRCDPISGHTALYWYRQSLGQGLEFLIYFQGNSAPDKSGLPSDRFSAERTGGSVSTLTIQRTQQEDSAVYLCASSRAGGTFSEQYFGPGTRLTVT.

Of note for this clonotype: Given a much more abundant clone one base away, this may be a read error. The V call is TRBV6-1, the J call TRBJ1-3, with a tentative D call TRBD1 (5 bases). The CDR3 runs to 14 residues. The V and J ends lost 8 bases and 1 base respectively, with 12 bases between them. Germline V gives CDR1 MNHNS, CDR2 SASEGT. CDR3 amino acids: CASGPGRSGNTIYF. CDR3 in DNA: TGTGCCAGCGGCCCAGGGAGATCTGGAAACACCATATATTTT.

Details on this clonotype: A much bigger clone sits one base away, suggesting this may be a read error. The V and J genes are TRBV6-5 and TRBJ2-5; the D is unclear. CDR3 length: 12 residues. Trimming removed 6 bases from V and 5 bases from J, with 10 bases in between. Germline CDR1 reads MNHEY; CDR2 reads SVGAGI. CDR3 region: CASRVHTETQYF. In DNA form, the CDR3 reads TGTGCCAGCAGGGTCCACACGGAGACCCAGTACTTC.

Comments on this clonotype: A read error is possible here, since a much larger clone lies one base away. The gene calls are TRBV6-1 and TRBJ2-7; D is perhaps TRBD2 (6 bases). From germline, CDR1 is MNHNS and CDR2 SASEGT. This CDR3 region has 13 residues. V was pared by 8 bases and J by 7 bases, with 18 bases between. In DNA, the CDR3 is TGTGCCAGCCGGGAGTACTCCTACAATGAGCAGTACTTC. It codes for CASREYSYNEQYF.

As concerns this clonotype: One end of the junction fails to match germline, which may point to a read error. V usage is TRBV6-1 and J usage is TRBJ1-2; TRBD1 matches at 10 bases. Germline V CDR1 and CDR2: MNHNS, SASEGT. The CDR3 is 13 amino acids. This CDR3 is CAISKGQGDGYTF. The CDR3 DNA reads as TGTGCCATCAGTAAAGGACAGGGGGACGGCTACACCTTC.

V is TRBV19 and J is TRBJ1-5, with D unclear. Germline V gene sequence: CDR1 LNHDA, CDR2 SQIVND (reference sequence). This CDR3 spans 17 amino acids. Trimming removed 6 bases from V and 0 bases from J, with 18 bases in between. The DNA for the CDR3 is TGTGCCAGTAGAGCCTCTAGAGGTCCCTATAGCAATCAGCCCCAGCATTTT. Translation: CASRASRGPYSNQPQHF.

The chain employs TRBV7-9 and TRBJ2-7, with D possibly TRBD2 on 5 matching bases. This CDR3 comprises 13 residues. V lost 4 bases and J 2 bases, leaving 9 bases between the germline ends. Germline CDR1 and CDR2: SEHNR and FQNEAQ (reference sequence). The CDR3 region is CASSSRGPYEQYF. CDR3 coding DNA: TGTGCCAGCAGCTCTCGGGGTCCCTACGAGCAGTACTTC. Using reference TRBV7-9 and TRBJ2-7 for the parts outside the CDR3, the full variable domain is DTGVSQNPRHKITKRGQNVTFRCDPISEHNRLYWYRQTLGQGPEFLTYFQNEAQLEKSRLLSDRFSAERPKGSFSTLEIQRTEQGDSAMYLCASSSRGPYEQYFGPGTRLTVT.

This chain links TRBV15 with TRBJ1-2, with a tentative D call TRBD1 (5 bases). The CDR3 is 17 residues long. The V end was cut by 0 bases, the J end by 0 bases, with 14 bases between. Germline V gene sequence: CDR1 LNHNV, CDR2 YYDKDF (reference sequence). The CDR3 DNA is TGTGCCACCAGCAGAGATGCACAGGAGCTAGCTAACTATGGCTACACCTTC. Translating it yields CATSRDAQELANYGYTF. The entire variable domain, with the rest obtained from reference TRBV15 and TRBJ1-2, is as follows: DAMVIQNPRYQVTQFGKPVTLSCSQTLNHNVMYWYQQKSSQAPKLLFHYYDKDFNNEADTPDNFQSRRPNTSFCFLDIRSPGLGDTAMYLCATSRDAQELANYGYTFGSGTRLTVV.

The chain recombines TRBV5-1 with TRBJ2-1; D is unclear. Germline CDR1 reads SGHRS; CDR2 reads YFSETQ. Trimming pared 1 base from V and 6 bases from J, leaving 5 bases between. CDR3 length: 12 residues. CDR3 residues: CASSLWTNEQFF. CDR3 in DNA: TGCGCCAGCAGCTTGTGGACCAATGAGCAGTTCTTC.

This clonotype occurred a few times. The chain recombines TRBV7-9 with TRBJ2-5, with D perhaps TRBD1 (6 bases). V was shortened by 1 base and J by 5 bases, with 11 bases between the two germline ends. Per germline, CDR1 SEHNR and CDR2 FQNEAQ (reference sequence). The CDR3 has 14 residues. The CDR3 bases are TGTGCCAGCAGCTTAGGAGCAGGGGTGGAGACCCAGTACTTC. Its protein product is CASSLGAGVETQYF.

Comment on this clonotype: This may arise from a read error, as a much more abundant clone is one base away. No DNA is shown, since the ends of the CDR3 on it are uncertain; the CDR3 is the one TCRdb lists. This chain links TRBV18 with TRBJ1-1. CDR1 is KGHSH and CDR2 is LQKENI in the germline V gene. Both ends counted, the CDR3 spans 16 residues. The CDR3 is CASSVALGSMNTEALF.